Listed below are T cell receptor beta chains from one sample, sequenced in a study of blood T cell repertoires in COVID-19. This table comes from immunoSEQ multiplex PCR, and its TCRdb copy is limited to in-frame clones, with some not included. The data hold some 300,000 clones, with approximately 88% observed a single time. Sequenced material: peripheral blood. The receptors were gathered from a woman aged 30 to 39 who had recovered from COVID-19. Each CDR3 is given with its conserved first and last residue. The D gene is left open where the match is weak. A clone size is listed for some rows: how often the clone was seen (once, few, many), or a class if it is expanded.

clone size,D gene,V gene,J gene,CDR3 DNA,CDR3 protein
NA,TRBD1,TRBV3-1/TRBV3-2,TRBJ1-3,TGTGCCAGCAGTCCATCCGGGACAGCTGGAAACACCATATATTTT,CASSPSGTAGNTIYF
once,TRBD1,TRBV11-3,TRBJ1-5,TGTGCCAGCAGCCTCGGACAGGGAGGTCAGCCCCAGCATTTT,CASSLGQGGQPQHF
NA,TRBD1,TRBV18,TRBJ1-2,TGTGCCAGCTCACCAGACAGGGGGTTGGATGGCTACACCTTC,CASSPDRGLDGYTF
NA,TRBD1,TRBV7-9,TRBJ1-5,TGTGCCAGCAGCCCAGGGACAGGGTGGGATCAGCCCCAGCATTTT,CASSPGTGWDQPQHF
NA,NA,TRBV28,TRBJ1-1,TGTGCCAGCAGTCGAGGGGGATTGAACACTGAAGCTTTCTTT,CASSRGGLNTEAFF
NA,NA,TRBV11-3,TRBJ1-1,TGTGCCAGCAGCCCCCGATCGGGTAACACTGAAGCTTTCTTT,CASSPRSGNTEAFF
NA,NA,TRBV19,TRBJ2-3,TGTGCCAGTAGTGGACTGCCAGTGGGGGATACGCAGTATTTT,CASSGLPVGDTQYF
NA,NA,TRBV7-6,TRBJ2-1,TGTGCCAGCAGCCTCGGTGGAACAGGGAGCTCCTACAATGAGCAGTTCTTC,CASSLGGTGSSYNEQFF
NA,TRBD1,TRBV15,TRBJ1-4,TGTGCCACCAGCAGCCCGACAGGGGCACTAGGAAAACTGTTTTTT,CATSSPTGALGKLFF
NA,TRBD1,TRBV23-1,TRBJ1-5,TGCGCCAGCAGTCAGGGACAGGGGACGGATTGGAATCAGCCCCAGCATTTT,CASSQGQGTDWNQPQHF
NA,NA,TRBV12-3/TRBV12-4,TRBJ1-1,TGTGCCAGCCAACAGGCGCTCACCGAAGCTTTCTTT,CASQQALTEAFF
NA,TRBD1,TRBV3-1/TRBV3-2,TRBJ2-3,TGTGCCAGCAGCCAGAGGGGGCGTACAGATACGCAGTATTTT,CASSQRGRTDTQYF
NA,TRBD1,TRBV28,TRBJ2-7,TGTGCCAGCAGTTTGGCAGGGGGTGAGCAGTACTTC,CASSLAGGEQYF
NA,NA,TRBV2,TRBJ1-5,TGTGCCAGCAGCAGACAGGAGACCAATCAGCCCCAGCATTTT,CASSRQETNQPQHF
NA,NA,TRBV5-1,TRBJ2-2,TGCGCCAGCAGCTTCCTAACAGGGACCGGGGAGCTGTTTTTT,CASSFLTGTGELFF
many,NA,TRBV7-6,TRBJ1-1,TGTGCCAGCAGCTCAACACCAGAGAACACTGAAGCTTTCTTT,CASSSTPENTEAFF
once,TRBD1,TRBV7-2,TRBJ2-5,TGTGCCAGCAGCTTAGCGTCGACAGGGGAAGAGACCCAGTACTTC,CASSLASTGEETQYF
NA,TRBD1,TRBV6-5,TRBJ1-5,TGTGCCAGCAGGACAGGGCTTAGCAATCAGCCCCAGCATTTT,CASRTGLSNQPQHF
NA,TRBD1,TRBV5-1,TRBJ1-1,TGCGCCAGCAGCTTGGAGACAGGGGGGAATACTGAAGCTTTCTTT,CASSLETGGNTEAFF
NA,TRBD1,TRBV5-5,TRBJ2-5,TGTGCCAGCAGCTTGGGGTCCCCGGGACAGCAAGAGACCCAGTACTTC,CASSLGSPGQQETQYF
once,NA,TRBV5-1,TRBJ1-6,TGCGCCAGCAGCTTGGACAGGGCAGGCTCACCCCTCCACTTT,CASSLDRAGSPLHF
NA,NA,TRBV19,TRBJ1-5,TGTGCCAGTAGTATAGGGGGTCGGGGGTTGCAGCCCCAGCATTTT,CASSIGGRGLQPQHF
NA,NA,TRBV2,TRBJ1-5,TGTGCCAGCAGTGAACATAGCAATCAGCCCCAGCATTTT,CASSEHSNQPQHF